The TCR beta chain described here comes from a study of cytomegalovirus exposure and HLA in healthy donors. This CDR3 has 14 residues. The germline V gene encodes CDR1 MDHEN and CDR2 SYDVKM. The junction had 7 bases not matched to a gene; V was cut back by 6 bases and J by 5 bases. The primer mix had 60 Vbeta and 13 Jbeta primers. TCRdb's copy holds only in-frame clones and misses some; the assay was immunoSEQ multiplex PCR. This table has some 270,000 clones, about four fifths appearing once. J is TRBJ1-2 and V is TRBV28; 9 bases match TRBD1. This clonotype was sampled from a girl aged 2-10 years in good health and CMV-seronegative. Sequencing used PBMCs. DNA for the CDR3: TGTGCCAGCAGCTTCCCGGACAGGGGATATGGCTACACCTTC. Translated, it gives CASSFPDRGYGYTF.